The rows below give T cell receptor beta chains drawn from one sample of a study of shared clonotypes between healthy human individuals. TCRdb's table, derived via immunoSEQ multiplex PCR, lists solely in-frame clones and lacks some. The table shows about 2 million clones, with about 94% occurring only once. The sample comprised naive CD8+ T cells sorted from blood. The origin of the receptors is a man between 18 and 35 years old in good health. CDR3s include the opening cysteine and the closing phenylalanine or tryptophan. D genes are given only for firm matches. A clone size is listed for some rows: how often the clone was seen (once, few, many), or a class if it is expanded.

d_gene: NA; v_gene: TRBV2; j_gene: TRBJ2-3; abundance: NA; CDR3nt: TGTGCCAGCAGAGTGGGGGCTAGCACAGATACGCAGTATTTT; CDR3aa: CASRVGASTDTQYF
d_gene: NA; v_gene: TRBV4-3; j_gene: TRBJ1-4; abundance: NA; CDR3nt: TGCGCCAGCAGCCAAGATCAGGAAGCAACTAATGAAAAACTGTTTTTT; CDR3aa: CASSQDQEATNEKLFF
d_gene: NA; v_gene: TRBV27; j_gene: TRBJ1-1; abundance: NA; CDR3nt: TGTGCCAGCAGTTTGGGCACGAACACTGAAGCTTTCTTT; CDR3aa: CASSLGTNTEAFF
d_gene: TRBD1; v_gene: TRBV13; j_gene: TRBJ2-7; abundance: NA; CDR3nt: TGTGCCAGCAGCCCCTCGGGGACAGGGACCTACGAGCAGTACTTC; CDR3aa: CASSPSGTGTYEQYF
d_gene: NA; v_gene: TRBV9; j_gene: TRBJ2-3; abundance: NA; CDR3nt: TGTGCCAGCAGCGCCGAGGGGACTTTCACAGATACGCAGTATTTT; CDR3aa: CASSAEGTFTDTQYF
d_gene: NA; v_gene: TRBV27; j_gene: TRBJ2-7; abundance: NA; CDR3nt: TGTGCCAGCAGTTTCACAGGCCCATCCTACGAGCAGTACTTC; CDR3aa: CASSFTGPSYEQYF
d_gene: NA; v_gene: TRBV5-6; j_gene: TRBJ2-5; abundance: NA; CDR3nt: TGTGCCAGCAGCTTCAGGTCGGAAGCCCAAGAGACCCAGTACTTC; CDR3aa: CASSFRSEAQETQYF
d_gene: NA; v_gene: TRBV4-2; j_gene: TRBJ2-7; abundance: NA; CDR3nt: TGTGCCAGCAGCCAAGATGTCGACCTCTACGAGCAGTACTTC; CDR3aa: CASSQDVDLYEQYF
d_gene: NA; v_gene: TRBV4-3; j_gene: TRBJ1-6; abundance: once; CDR3nt: TGCGCCAGCAGCCAAGATTACGGGAGCTCCTATAATTCACCCCTCCACTTT; CDR3aa: CASSQDYGSSYNSPLHF
d_gene: TRBD1; v_gene: TRBV7-2; j_gene: TRBJ2-1; abundance: NA; CDR3nt: TGTGCCAGCAGCCTAAATGGTCCGGGACAGGGGGCCTACAATGAGCAGTTCTTC; CDR3aa: CASSLNGPGQGAYNEQFF
d_gene: TRBD2; v_gene: TRBV27; j_gene: TRBJ2-7; abundance: NA; CDR3nt: TGTGCCAGCAGTCCCTCTAGCGGGGGGTTATCCTACGAGCAGTACTTC; CDR3aa: CASSPSSGGLSYEQYF
d_gene: NA; v_gene: TRBV9; j_gene: TRBJ2-3; abundance: NA; CDR3nt: TGTGCCAGCAGCGTAGCCTTAGGAGATACGCAGTATTTT; CDR3aa: CASSVALGDTQYF
d_gene: NA; v_gene: TRBV29-1; j_gene: TRBJ1-2; abundance: NA; CDR3nt: TGCAGCGTTGATTGGGGGGTCGCCTATGGCTACACCTTC; CDR3aa: CSVDWGVAYGYTF
d_gene: NA; v_gene: TRBV9; j_gene: TRBJ1-3; abundance: NA; CDR3nt: TGTGCCAGCAGGCCTGGGGCCCAGTCTGGAAACACCATATATTTT; CDR3aa: CASRPGAQSGNTIYF
d_gene: NA; v_gene: TRBV5-4; j_gene: TRBJ1-6; abundance: NA; CDR3nt: TGTGCCAGCAGCGAAGGGGCTAGCGGTTCACCCCTCCACTTT; CDR3aa: CASSEGASGSPLHF
d_gene: TRBD2; v_gene: TRBV13; j_gene: TRBJ2-7; abundance: NA; CDR3nt: TGTGCCAGCAGCCCCCAGGGACTAGCGGGGGGGCCCTCCTACGAGCAGTACTTC; CDR3aa: CASSPQGLAGGPSYEQYF
d_gene: TRBD2; v_gene: TRBV2; j_gene: TRBJ2-5; abundance: NA; CDR3nt: TGTGCCAGCAGTGATCCTAGCGGAGTACAAGAGACCCAGTACTTC; CDR3aa: CASSDPSGVQETQYF
d_gene: NA; v_gene: TRBV7-9; j_gene: TRBJ2-1; abundance: NA; CDR3nt: TGTGCCAGCAGCCGGTCGATGGGAGTTGGTGAGCAGTTCTTC; CDR3aa: CASSRSMGVGEQFF
d_gene: TRBD2; v_gene: TRBV7-9; j_gene: TRBJ2-3; abundance: NA; CDR3nt: TGTGCCAGCAGCGGACTAGCGGTCACAGATACGCAGTATTTT; CDR3aa: CASSGLAVTDTQYF
d_gene: NA; v_gene: TRBV5-4; j_gene: TRBJ1-2; abundance: NA; CDR3nt: TGTGCCGGAGCATTCGTTGGGGCTAATGGCTACACCTTC; CDR3aa: CAGAFVGANGYTF
d_gene: NA; v_gene: TRBV7-6; j_gene: TRBJ2-5; abundance: NA; CDR3nt: TGTGCCAGCAGCTGGGGATACCAAGAGACCCAGTACTTC; CDR3aa: CASSWGYQETQYF
d_gene: NA; v_gene: TRBV2; j_gene: TRBJ1-1; abundance: NA; CDR3nt: TGTGCCAGCAGTGAATCCCCGGGGGGTGAAGCTTTCTTT; CDR3aa: CASSESPGGEAFF
d_gene: TRBD1; v_gene: TRBV28; j_gene: TRBJ1-1; abundance: NA; CDR3nt: TGTGCCAGCAGCTACGACAGGGGGCTGAACACTGAAGCTTTCTTT; CDR3aa: CASSYDRGLNTEAFF
d_gene: NA; v_gene: TRBV10-3; j_gene: TRBJ2-7; abundance: NA; CDR3nt: TGTGCCATCAGTGATGGGGGAGTAGGGGGGTTCGTAGGAGCTGGCTTC; CDR3aa: CAISDGGVGGFVGAGF
d_gene: TRBD1; v_gene: TRBV6-1; j_gene: TRBJ1-6; abundance: NA; CDR3nt: TGTGCCAGCAGCGAGACAGGGGGGTCACCCCTCCACTTT; CDR3aa: CASSETGGSPLHF
d_gene: TRBD1; v_gene: TRBV9; j_gene: TRBJ2-7; abundance: NA; CDR3nt: TGTGCCAGCAGCAACCGGACAGGGCTTTTCTCCTACGAGCAGTACTTC; CDR3aa: CASSNRTGLFSYEQYF
d_gene: NA; v_gene: TRBV19; j_gene: TRBJ1-2; abundance: NA; CDR3nt: TGTGCCAGTAGTGGGGGACAAATCTATGGCTACACCTTC; CDR3aa: CASSGGQIYGYTF
d_gene: NA; v_gene: TRBV10-2; j_gene: TRBJ1-1; abundance: NA; CDR3nt: TGCGCCAGCAGTGACAGGGGGAACACTGAAGCTTTCTTT; CDR3aa: CASSDRGNTEAFF
d_gene: NA; v_gene: TRBV6-5; j_gene: TRBJ2-6; abundance: NA; CDR3nt: TGTGCCAGCAGTCCCCAGGGAGGGGCCAACGTCCTGACTTTC; CDR3aa: CASSPQGGANVLTF
d_gene: NA; v_gene: TRBV7-8; j_gene: TRBJ2-5; abundance: NA; CDR3nt: TGTGCCAGCAGCCGGCAGCTAGAGACCCAGTACTTC; CDR3aa: CASSRQLETQYF
d_gene: NA; v_gene: TRBV7-9; j_gene: TRBJ1-1; abundance: NA; CDR3nt: TGTGCCAGCAGCCCACACCCCACTGAAGCTTTCTTT; CDR3aa: CASSPHPTEAFF
d_gene: TRBD1; v_gene: TRBV27; j_gene: TRBJ1-4; abundance: NA; CDR3nt: TGTGCCAGCAGGGACAGGGGGCAGGAAAAACTGTTTTTT; CDR3aa: CASRDRGQEKLFF
d_gene: NA; v_gene: TRBV2; j_gene: TRBJ1-1; abundance: NA; CDR3nt: TGTGCCAGCAGACAGGGAAGGCCCACTGAAGCTTTCTTT; CDR3aa: CASRQGRPTEAFF
d_gene: TRBD2; v_gene: TRBV6-5; j_gene: TRBJ2-1; abundance: NA; CDR3nt: TGTGCCTCGGGAGCGGGGGGGCCCCATGAGCAGTTCTTC; CDR3aa: CASGAGGPHEQFF
d_gene: TRBD1; v_gene: TRBV2; j_gene: TRBJ1-2; abundance: NA; CDR3nt: TGTGCCAGCAGTGCTCTCGGACAGGGAGCGATCCCTAACTATGGCTACACCTTC; CDR3aa: CASSALGQGAIPNYGYTF
d_gene: TRBD2; v_gene: TRBV27; j_gene: TRBJ2-7; abundance: NA; CDR3nt: TGTGCCAGCAGTTTAGGACTAGCGGTGTCCTACGAGCAGTACTTC; CDR3aa: CASSLGLAVSYEQYF
d_gene: TRBD2; v_gene: TRBV27; j_gene: TRBJ2-7; abundance: NA; CDR3nt: TGTGCCAGCAAAACTAGCGCGGAGGGCTACGAGCAGTACTTC; CDR3aa: CASKTSAEGYEQYF
d_gene: NA; v_gene: TRBV27; j_gene: TRBJ2-3; abundance: NA; CDR3nt: TGTGCCAGCAGTCAGACAATCGGCACAGATACGCAGTATTTT; CDR3aa: CASSQTIGTDTQYF
d_gene: NA; v_gene: TRBV7-2; j_gene: TRBJ2-1; abundance: NA; CDR3nt: TGTGCCAGCAGCTTAGCCAGGGTTGAGCAGTTCTTC; CDR3aa: CASSLARVEQFF
d_gene: TRBD2; v_gene: TRBV27; j_gene: TRBJ2-1; abundance: NA; CDR3nt: TGTGCCAGCAGTTTAATAGCGGGTTTCTCCTACAATGAGCAGTTCTTC; CDR3aa: CASSLIAGFSYNEQFF
d_gene: NA; v_gene: TRBV4-3; j_gene: TRBJ1-2; abundance: NA; CDR3nt: TGCGCCAGCAGCCAAGATCGTTCAGCTGTCTATGGCTACACCTTC; CDR3aa: CASSQDRSAVYGYTF
d_gene: NA; v_gene: TRBV2; j_gene: TRBJ1-4; abundance: NA; CDR3nt: TGTGCCAGCAGTGAACTCTCAACAAGGCAGAGAGGTGAAAAACTGTTTTTT; CDR3aa: CASSELSTRQRGEKLFF
d_gene: NA; v_gene: TRBV2; j_gene: TRBJ2-7; abundance: NA; CDR3nt: TGTGCCACTGACCGAGCAAGGGGCTACGAGCAGTACTTC; CDR3aa: CATDRARGYEQYF